This paragraph reports one T cell receptor beta chain. Its antigen is still unknown. Deep TCR-beta sequencing used DNA from uncultured naive and memory CD4+ T cells. Sequencing was performed with immunoSEQ multiplex PCR; in TCRdb, only in-frame clones are kept and a portion is missing. The sample yields more than 55,000 clones, roughly 90% seen once. Unexposed donor CD4+ T cells date from about 2011-2018, before the COVID-19 pandemic. This sample is part of a study of CD4 T cells in relation to SARS-CoV-2 and coronaviruses. Overall study: Shared crossreactive spike epitopes were mapped to their HLA restriction.

Study observations and caveats: No crossreactivity against non-spike viral proteins was tested here. No donor gave both pre-pandemic and post-infection samples.

The CDR3 is 14 amino acids. V was cut by 1 base and J by 8 bases, with 12 bases left in between. Germline CDR1 is MDHEN and CDR2 is SYDVKM. The clonotype was recovered from a human donor in good health. The V and J genes are TRBV28 and TRBJ2-1, with D perhaps matching TRBD1 or TRBD2 (5 bases each). The sample comprised memory CD4+ T cells from PBMCs. CDR3 region: CASSLSEGRDEQFF. Here the CDR3 DNA reads TGTGCCAGCAGTTTATCAGAGGGGCGCGATGAGCAGTTCTTC. The full variable domain, completed using reference TRBV28 and TRBJ2-1, is DVKVTQSSRYLVKRTGEKVFLECVQDMDHENMFWYRQDPGLGLRLIYFSYDVKMKEKGDIPEGYSVSREKKERFSLILESASTNQTSMYLCASSLSEGRDEQFFGPGTRLTVL.